A selection of T cell receptor beta chains follows, all from one sample in a study of T-cell reconstitution after alpha-beta-depleted transplantation in children. TCRdb analysed the PCR reads with MiXCR anew, one entry per CDR3 protein. Among around 580,000 distinct CDR3 sequences listed, 25% to 30% were seen once. Specimen: PBMCs, collected before TCRalphabeta/CD19-depleted stem cell transplant. The receptors originated from a boy in the first two years of life with Wiskott-Aldrich syndrome, due to receive a stem cell transplant. Each CDR3 is given with its conserved first and last residue. A D gene is named only where the DNA matches it firmly. A row's size may be missing; if present it is once, few, many or a size class.

.	TRBV7-8	few	TRBJ2-1	TGTGCCAGCAGCCAAGCCCGGATCTCGTACAATGAGCAGTTCTTC	CASSQARISYNEQFF
.	TRBV10-3	.	TRBJ1-3	TGTGCCATCAGTGTCTCCTCATCCTCTGGAAACACCATATATTTT	CAISVSSSSGNTIYF
.	TRBV10-3	.	TRBJ2-2	TGTGCCATCAGTGCCAGGGAGATCACCGGGGAGCTGTTTTTT	CAISAREITGELFF
TRBD1	TRBV12-3/TRBV12-4	.	TRBJ2-1	TGTGCCAGCAGTTTGGGGGACAGGGAGGGGGATGAGCAGTTCTTC	CASSLGDREGDEQFF
.	TRBV10-3	many	TRBJ2-7	TGTGCCATCAGTCGTAGCGGTACCATCTACGAGCAGTACTTC	CAISRSGTIYEQYF
.	TRBV29-1	.	TRBJ1-1	TGCAGCGTTGATGGATCCATGAACACTGAAGCTTTCTTT	CSVDGSMNTEAFF
.	TRBV30	few	TRBJ2-5	TGTGCCTGGAGTGTCGGGGGGCTTGGGGAGACCCAGTACTTC	CAWSVGGLGETQYF
.	TRBV28	few	TRBJ1-1	TGTGGGACCTCCGGGGCGACTGAAGCTTTCTTT	CGTSGATEAFF
TRBD1	TRBV30	few	TRBJ1-6	TGTGCCTGGAGCGGGGGACAGGGCCCCAATTCACCCCTCCACTTT	CAWSGGQGPNSPLHF
.	TRBV5-1	.	TRBJ2-1	TGCGCCAGCAGCTTTGTGTCGGCCAAGATAGAGCAGTTCTTC	CASSFVSAKIEQFF
.	TRBV11-2	.	TRBJ1-5	TGTGCCAGCAGCCGCTACTTCACAAACGGTCAGCCCCAGCATTTT	CASSRYFTNGQPQHF
TRBD2	TRBV20-1	few	TRBJ2-7	TGCAGTGCTAGAAATCCCGGTGAGCCTAGCGGGAGGCCCTACGAGCAGTACTTC	CSARNPGEPSGRPYEQYF
TRBD2	TRBV7-3	.	TRBJ2-2	TGTGCCAGCAGCCGGACTAGCGCGACCGGGGAGCTGTTTTTT	CASSRTSATGELFF
.	TRBV10-3	.	TRBJ1-2	TGTGCCATCACTCCCGCAGGCGGCGAAGGCTATGGCTACACCTTC	CAITPAGGEGYGYTF
.	TRBV12-3/TRBV12-4	.	TRBJ1-5	TGTGCCAGCAGGCCGGGGGTGAGCAATCAGCCCCAGCATTTT	CASRPGVSNQPQHF
TRBD2	TRBV11-1	few	TRBJ2-1	TGTGCCAGCAGCTTAGATGGGACTAGCGGGAGGGTGTCCTACAATGAGCAGTTCTTC	CASSLDGTSGRVSYNEQFF
TRBD2	TRBV11-2	.	TRBJ2-1	TGTGCCAGCAGCTTATTACCGGGACTAGCGGGAGGTTCCTACAATGAGCAGTTCTTC	CASSLLPGLAGGSYNEQFF